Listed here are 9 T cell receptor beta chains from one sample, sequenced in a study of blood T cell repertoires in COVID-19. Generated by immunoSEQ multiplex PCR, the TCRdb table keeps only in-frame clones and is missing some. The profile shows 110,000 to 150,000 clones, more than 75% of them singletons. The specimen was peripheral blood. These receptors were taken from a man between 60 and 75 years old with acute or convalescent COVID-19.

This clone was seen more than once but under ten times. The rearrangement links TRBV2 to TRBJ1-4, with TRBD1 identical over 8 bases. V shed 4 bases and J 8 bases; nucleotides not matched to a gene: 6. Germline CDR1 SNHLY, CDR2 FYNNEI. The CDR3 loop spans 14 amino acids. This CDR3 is CASSGTGSWEKLFF. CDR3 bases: TGTGCCAGCAGTGGGACAGGGTCGTGGGAAAAACTGTTTTTT. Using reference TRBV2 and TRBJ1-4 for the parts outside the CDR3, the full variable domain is EPEVTQTPSHQVTQMGQEVILRCVPISNHLYFYWYRQILGQKVEFLVSFYNNEISEKSEIFDDQFSVERPDGSNFTLKIRSTKLEDSAMYFCASSGTGSWEKLFFGSGTQLSVL.

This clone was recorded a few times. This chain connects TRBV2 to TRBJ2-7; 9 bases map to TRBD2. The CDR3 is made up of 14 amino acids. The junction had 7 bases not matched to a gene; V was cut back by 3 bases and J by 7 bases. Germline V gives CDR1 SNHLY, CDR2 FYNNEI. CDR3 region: CASSELAGGREQYF. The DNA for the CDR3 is TGTGCCAGCAGTGAGCTGGCGGGAGGGCGTGAGCAGTACTTC.

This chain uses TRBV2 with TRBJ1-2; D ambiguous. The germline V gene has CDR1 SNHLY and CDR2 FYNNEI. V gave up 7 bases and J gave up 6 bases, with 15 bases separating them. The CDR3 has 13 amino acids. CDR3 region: CASTERGGNGYTF. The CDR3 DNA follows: TGTGCCAGCACCGAGCGGGGAGGGAATGGCTACACCTTC.

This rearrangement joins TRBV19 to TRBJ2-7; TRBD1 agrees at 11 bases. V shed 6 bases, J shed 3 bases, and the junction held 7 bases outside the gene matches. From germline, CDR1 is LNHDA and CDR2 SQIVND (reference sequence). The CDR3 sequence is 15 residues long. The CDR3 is CASRRPGTGGYEQYF. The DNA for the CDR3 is TGTGCCAGTAGGAGACCCGGGACAGGGGGCTACGAGCAGTACTTC.

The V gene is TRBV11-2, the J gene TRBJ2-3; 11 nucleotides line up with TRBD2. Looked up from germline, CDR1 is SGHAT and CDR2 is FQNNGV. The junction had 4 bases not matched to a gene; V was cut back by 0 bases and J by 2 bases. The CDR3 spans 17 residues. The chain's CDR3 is CASSLELAGGTTDTQYF. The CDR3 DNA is TGTGCCAGCAGCTTAGAGCTAGCGGGAGGCACCACAGATACGCAGTATTTT. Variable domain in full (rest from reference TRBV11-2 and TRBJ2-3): EAGVAQSPRYKIIEKRQSVAFWCNPISGHATLYWYQQILGQGPKLLIQFQNNGVVDDSQLPKDRFSAERLKGVDSTLKIQPAKLEDSAVYLCASSLELAGGTTDTQYFGPGTRLTVL.

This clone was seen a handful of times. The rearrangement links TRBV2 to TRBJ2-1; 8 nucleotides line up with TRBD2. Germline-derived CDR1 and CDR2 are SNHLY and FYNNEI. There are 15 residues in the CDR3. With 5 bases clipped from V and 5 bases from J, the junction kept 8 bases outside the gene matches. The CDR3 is CASSPVAGHDNEQFF. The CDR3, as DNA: TGTGCCAGCAGTCCCGTAGCGGGGCACGACAATGAGCAGTTCTTC.

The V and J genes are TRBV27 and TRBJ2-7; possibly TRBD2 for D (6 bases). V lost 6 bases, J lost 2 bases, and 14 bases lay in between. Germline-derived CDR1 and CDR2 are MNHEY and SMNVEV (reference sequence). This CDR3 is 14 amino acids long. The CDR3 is CASSRLATTYEQYF. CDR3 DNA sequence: TGTGCCAGCAGCCGGCTAGCGACAACCTACGAGCAGTACTTC.

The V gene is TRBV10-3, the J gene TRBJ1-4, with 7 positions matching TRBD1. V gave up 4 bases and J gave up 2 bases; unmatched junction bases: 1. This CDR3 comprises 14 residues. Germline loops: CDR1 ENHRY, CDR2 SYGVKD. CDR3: CAISAQGTNEKLFF. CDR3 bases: TGTGCCATCAGTGCACAGGGGACTAATGAAAAACTGTTTTTT.

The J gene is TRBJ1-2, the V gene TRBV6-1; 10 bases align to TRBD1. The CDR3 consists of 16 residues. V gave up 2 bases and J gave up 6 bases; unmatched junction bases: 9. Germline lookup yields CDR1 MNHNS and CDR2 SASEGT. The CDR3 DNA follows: TGTGCCAGCAGTGAAACTATAGGGACAGGGGTAGATGGCTACACCTTC. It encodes CASSETIGTGVDGYTF.